The next 12 T cell receptor beta chains were all read from a single sample in a study of T cell responses to AZD1222 COVID-19 vaccine. Clones were sequenced by immunoSEQ multiplex PCR, and TCRdb holds only the in-frame ones, with some missing. The repertoire consists of more than 100,000 clones, with roughly 87% occurring once and the leading ten covering around a tenth. The sequenced sample was peripheral blood, obtained on day 0 of AZD1222 vaccination. The receptors derive from an adult in good health.

The rearrangement uses TRBV4-3 and TRBJ2-3; possible D gene TRBD2, 6 bases. V lost 4 bases to trimming and J lost 6 bases, with 14 bases between them. Germline CDR1 and CDR2: LGHNA and YSLEER. The CDR3 length is 14 residues. The CDR3 here is CASSPGGVRDTQYF. The DNA for the CDR3 is TGCGCCAGCAGCCCAGGAGGGGTGCGGGATACGCAGTATTTT.

The chain has TRBV3-1 (or the pseudogene TRBV3-2) and TRBJ2-1; D tentatively reads TRBD1 or TRBD2 (6 bases each). CDR1 and CDR2 (germline): LGHDT, YNNKEL (reference sequence). V shed 5 bases and J shed 3 bases, with 14 bases lying between them. This CDR3 region has 15 residues. CDR3: CASSFRGGGYNEQFF. The DNA for the CDR3 is TGTGCCAGCAGCTTCCGTGGAGGGGGCTACAATGAGCAGTTCTTC.

The chain is built from TRBV28 and TRBJ2-1; 9 bases line up with TRBD2. Trimming removed 1 base from V and 7 bases from J; junction bases left unmatched: 8. Per the germline V gene, CDR1 is MDHEN and CDR2 is SYDVKM. This CDR3 contains 16 residues. The CDR3 here is CASSLYWREGVNEQFF. The DNA of the CDR3 is TGTGCCAGCAGTTTATATTGGCGGGAGGGAGTTAATGAGCAGTTCTTC. The whole variable domain, remainder taken from reference TRBV28 and TRBJ2-1, is DVKVTQSSRYLVKRTGEKVFLECVQDMDHENMFWYRQDPGLGLRLIYFSYDVKMKEKGDIPEGYSVSREKKERFSLILESASTNQTSMYLCASSLYWREGVNEQFFGPGTRLTVL.

The CDR3 reads CASSLAGAGTGIWKTQYF. The DNA for the CDR3 is TGTGCCAGCAGCTTGGCGGGAGCCGGGACAGGAATTTGGAAGACCCAGTACTTC. This chain connects TRBV7-9 to TRBJ2-5, with a tentative D call TRBD1 (8 bases). The CDR3 loop spans 18 amino acids. In germline, CDR1 is SEHNR, CDR2 FQNEAQ (reference sequence). Trimming left V 3 bases short and J 6 bases short, with 26 bases between. Based on the CDR3 plus reference TRBV7-9 and TRBJ2-5, the full variable domain is DTGVSQNPRHKITKRGQNVTFRCDPISEHNRLYWYRQTLGQGPEFLTYFQNEAQLEKSRLLSDRFSAERPKGSFSTLEIQRTEQGDSAMYLCASSLAGAGTGIWKTQYFGPGTRLLVL.

The chain recombines TRBV10-3 with TRBJ1-2, with 7 bases identical to TRBD1. The V segment lost 6 bases and the J segment 2 bases; nucleotides outside the gene matches: 12. The germline CDR1 and CDR2 sequences are ENHRY and SYGVKD. This CDR3 has 16 amino acids. CDR3 in amino acids: CAISETTGPSNYGYTF. The CDR3 DNA follows: TGTGCCATCAGCGAGACGACAGGGCCGTCAAACTATGGCTACACCTTC.

V and J are TRBV2 and TRBJ1-5, with 8 bases matching TRBD1. From germline, CDR1 is SNHLY and CDR2 FYNNEI. There are 15 residues in the CDR3. Trimming cost V 6 bases and J 2 bases; bases outside gene matches: 6. The CDR3 DNA follows: TGTGCCAGCAGGGACAGGGTATCTGGCAATCAGCCCCAGCATTTT. It is translated as CASRDRVSGNQPQHF.

This clone has a single count. The rearrangement links TRBV24-1 to TRBJ1-1; 10 bases are shared with TRBD1. V lost 3 bases to trimming and J lost 2 bases; unmatched junction nucleotides: 5. Germline V CDR1 and CDR2: KGHDR, SFDVKD. CDR3 length: 16 amino acids. The CDR3 is CATSDRGTGDNTEAFF. CDR3 coding DNA: TGTGCCACCAGTGATCGGGGGACAGGGGACAACACTGAAGCTTTCTTT.

V is TRBV9 and J is TRBJ1-2; D is ambiguous. This CDR3 is built from 11 residues. V lost 4 bases and J 6 bases, leaving 7 bases between the germline ends. Germline values: CDR1 SGDLS, CDR2 YYNGEE. The CDR3 nucleotides are TGTGCCAGCAGCTCTGGGGATGGCTACACCTTC. It is translated as CASSSGDGYTF.

For the CDR3, the DNA is TGCAGTGCAAACCAGGGAGATACGCAGTATTTT. Amino acids: CSANQGDTQYF. This chain connects TRBV20-1 to TRBJ2-3, with D possibly being TRBD1 (5 bases). V lost 6 bases, J lost 5 bases, and 9 bases lay in between. Germline V gives CDR1 DFQATT, CDR2 SNEGSKA (reference sequence). This CDR3 has 11 residues.

The chain employs TRBV7-9 and TRBJ1-2; D is uncertain. V lost 1 base, J lost 5 bases, and 8 bases lay in between. The CDR3 is made up of 13 amino acids. Germline V gene lookup returns CDR1 SEHNR and CDR2 FQNEAQ (reference sequence). The CDR3 sequence: CASSLVGAYGYTF. CDR3 DNA: TGTGCCAGCAGCTTAGTGGGTGCGTATGGCTACACCTTC.

The V call is TRBV28, the J call TRBJ2-7, with TRBD1 identical over 7 bases. In germline, CDR1 is MDHEN, CDR2 SYDVKM. V gave up 5 bases and J gave up 0 bases; unmatched junction bases: 10. The CDR3 length is 16 residues. The CDR3 DNA reads as TGTGCCAGCAGTACCGGGACAGTAATTTACTCCTACGAGCAGTACTTC. Translation: CASSTGTVIYSYEQYF.

In DNA, the CDR3 is TGCGCCAGCAGCCTACGGACGGGGGGGAACACTGAAGCTTTCTTT. This sequence encodes CASSLRTGGNTEAFF. J is TRBJ1-1 and V is TRBV5-1; D is possibly TRBD1 (5 bases). CDR3 size: 15 residues. The germline V gene has CDR1 SGHRS and CDR2 YFSETQ. Deletions cut 4 bases from V and 1 base from J, with 14 bases between.